Listed below are T cell receptor beta chains from one sample, sequenced in a study of identical twins. Each CDR3 protein gets one entry after TCRdb re-called the 5' RACE reads with MiXCR. Of approximately 1.8 million distinct CDR3 sequences in the sample, under 35% were seen once. Sequenced material: cord blood. These receptor sequences come from a newborn girl in good health. The CDR3 runs from the conserved cysteine through the conserved F or W. D genes are given only for firm matches. Not every row has a clone size; where given, it reads once, few, many or a size class.

V gene	J gene	D gene	CDR3 length	clone size	CDR3 protein	CDR3 DNA
TRBV24-1	TRBJ2-1	NA	16	NA	CATSDPRSLVSNEQFF	TGTGCCACCAGTGATCCCCGATCACTAGTATCCAATGAGCAGTTCTTC
TRBV20-1	TRBJ1-2	NA	15	few	CSASTPTVANYGYTF	TGCAGTGCCTCGACGCCGACAGTAGCTAACTATGGCTACACCTTC
TRBV2	TRBJ2-1	NA	12	few	CASKRSSVEQFF	TGTGCCAGCAAGAGGAGTTCGGTGGAGCAGTTCTTC
TRBV28	TRBJ1-4	TRBD1	15	few	CASSPPDRAREKLFF	TGTGCCAGCAGTCCCCCGGACAGGGCCCGTGAAAAACTGTTTTTT
TRBV10-3	TRBJ2-7	TRBD2	16	few	CAISKSPGLAGYEQYF	TGTGCCATCAGCAAATCCCCGGGACTAGCGGGTTACGAGCAGTACTTC
TRBV20-1	TRBJ1-4	TRBD1	16	few	CSARPKRQGLREKLFF	TGCAGTGCTCGACCCAAGCGACAGGGCTTACGAGAAAAACTGTTTTTT
TRBV12-5	TRBJ2-1	TRBD2	15	NA	CASGLGGGGFNEQFF	TGTGCTAGTGGTTTGGGCGGGGGGGGTTTCAATGAGCAGTTCTTC
TRBV27	TRBJ1-4	NA	17	NA	CASSLTTSRATNEKLFF	TGTGCCAGCAGTCTTACGACATCCCGGGCAACTAATGAAAAACTGTTTTTT
TRBV6-5	TRBJ2-3	TRBD1	13	many	CASSYSTGGAQYF	TGTGCCAGCAGTTACTCGACAGGGGGTGCGCAGTATTTT
TRBV12-3/TRBV12-4	TRBJ1-1	NA	13	NA	CASSLSKSTEAFF	TGTGCCAGCAGTTTATCGAAAAGCACTGAAGCTTTCTTT
TRBV13	TRBJ2-7	TRBD2	16	few	CASTRRGLAVSYEQYF	TGTGCCAGCACCCGGCGTGGACTAGCGGTCTCCTACGAGCAGTACTTC
TRBV20-1	TRBJ2-7	TRBD1	14	NA	CSATSGTVLIQEYF	TGCAGTGCCACCTCCGGGACAGTCTTAATCCAAGAGTACTTC
TRBV7-2	TRBJ2-3	NA	15	NA	CASSLARQAGDTQYF	TGTGCCAGCAGCTTAGCGCGACAGGCGGGAGATACGCAGTATTTT
TRBV7-9	TRBJ2-7	NA	14	few	CASSLAGYLDEQYF	TGTGCCAGCAGCTTAGCAGGGTATCTGGACGAGCAGTACTTC
TRBV28	TRBJ2-7	NA	14	few	CASSSTGPTYEQYF	TGTGCCAGCAGTTCAACGGGACCGACCTACGAGCAGTACTTC
TRBV20-1	TRBJ2-5	TRBD1	16	once	CSAGYRTGSFQETQYF	TGCAGTGCTGGATATAGGACAGGATCCTTCCAAGAGACCCAGTACTTC
TRBV6-6	TRBJ1-6	NA	14	few	CASRSEAGGSPLHF	TGTGCCAGCAGGTCCGAGGCGGGTGGCTCACCCCTCCACTTT
TRBV12-3/TRBV12-4	TRBJ2-1	TRBD2	16	NA	CASRRTGLAGSNEQFF	TGTGCCAGCAGGAGAACGGGACTAGCGGGCTCCAATGAGCAGTTCTTC
TRBV20-1	TRBJ2-1	TRBD2	15	NA	CSVTTSGGASNEQFF	TGCAGTGTCACGACTAGCGGGGGCGCCTCCAATGAGCAGTTCTTC
TRBV6-6	TRBJ2-3	NA	14	NA	CASSYGSWTDTQYF	TGTGCCAGCAGTTACGGGAGTTGGACAGATACGCAGTATTTT
TRBV29-1	TRBJ2-1	TRBD2	14	few	CSVGGEVGGDEQFF	TGCAGCGTTGGGGGAGAGGTGGGAGGGGATGAGCAGTTCTTC
TRBV3-1	TRBJ2-1	TRBD2	14	many	CASSQAGGPNEQFF	TGTGCCAGCAGCCAAGCGGGAGGGCCAAATGAGCAGTTCTTC
TRBV5-1	TRBJ2-7	TRBD1	13	NA	CASRRQGNYEQYF	TGCGCCAGCAGACGACAGGGAAACTACGAGCAGTACTTC
TRBV11-3	TRBJ2-1	TRBD2	16	many	CASSLGGLAGHNEQFF	TGTGCCAGCAGCTTAGGCGGACTAGCAGGTCACAATGAGCAGTTCTTC
TRBV20-1	TRBJ2-1	TRBD2	14	NA	CSAQRTGTSDEQFF	TGCAGTGCTCAGAGGACCGGGACTAGCGATGAGCAGTTCTTC
TRBV5-6	TRBJ2-1	NA	14	NA	CASSRTPRWDEQFF	TGTGCCAGCAGCCGGACCCCTCGGTGGGACGAGCAGTTCTTC
TRBV12-3/TRBV12-4	TRBJ2-7	TRBD2	15	many	CASSSRTSGNYEQYF	TGTGCCAGCAGTTCGCGGACTAGCGGTAACTACGAGCAGTACTTC
TRBV4-2	TRBJ2-5	TRBD1	16	NA	CASSQDWDRGGETQYF	TGTGCCAGCAGCCAAGATTGGGACAGGGGGGGGGAGACCCAGTACTTC